The 23 T cell receptor beta chains below were found in one sample sequenced in a study of shared clonotypes between healthy human individuals (dated by TCRdb to 2020 to 2022). The library came from the immunoSEQ multiplex PCR assay. TCRdb retrieved this table from immuneACCESS and kept in-frame rearrangements only. Not all clones are present; in checked studies, unresolved V genes account for under half, and no reason is known for the remainder. The sample table contains approximately 980,000 clones; only one count was recorded for less than 85% of them. Together, the top ten hold approximately 1.5% of the sample. The sample comprised memory CD4+ T cells sorted from blood. Explained via the paper, the cell subset or site label denotes: CD45RA-negative fraction. These receptors all come from a man aged 18 to 30 in good health.

V is TRBV10-3 and J is TRBJ2-5; tentatively, D is TRBD2 (5 bases). The V gene lost 3 bases and the J gene lost 2 bases, with 10 bases spanning the gap. Germline V gene data show CDR1 as ENHRY and CDR2 as SYGVKD. The CDR3 consists of 14 residues. The CDR3 sequence: CAISDRAVQETQYF. CDR3 nucleotides: TGTGCCATCAGTGATAGAGCGGTACAAGAGACCCAGTACTTC.

This sequence joins TRBV5-4 and TRBJ1-4; TRBD1 aligns across 8 bases. V lost 3 bases to trimming and J lost 5 bases; unmatched junction nucleotides: 6. The germline CDR1 and CDR2 sequences are SGHNT and YYREEE (reference sequence). The CDR3 contains 15 residues. The CDR3 protein is CASSYGTGQNEKLFF. The CDR3 coding sequence is TGTGCCAGCAGCTACGGGACAGGTCAAAATGAAAAACTGTTTTTT.

The chain joins TRBV5-6 to TRBJ1-3; TRBD1 is a possible D gene (5 bases). Trimming left V 0 bases short and J 4 bases short, with 11 bases between. The CDR3 totals 15 residues. CDR1 is SGHDT, CDR2 YYEEEE, per germline. CDR3 amino acids: CASSLVGASGNTIYF. CDR3 in DNA: TGTGCCAGCAGCTTGGTAGGGGCATCCGGAAACACCATATATTTT. Based on the CDR3 plus reference TRBV5-6 and TRBJ1-3, the full variable domain is DAGVTQSPTHLIKTRGQQVTLRCSPKSGHDTVSWYQQALGQGPQFIFQYYEEEERQRGNFPDRFSGHQFPNYSSELNVNALLLGDSALYLCASSLVGASGNTIYFGEGSWLTVV.

This clone was observed at least ten times. V gene TRBV2 combines with J gene TRBJ1-1; no clear D. Germline V gives CDR1 SNHLY, CDR2 FYNNEI. With 7 bases removed from V and 5 bases from J, the gap between germline ends came to 14 bases. This CDR3 is 13 amino acids long. DNA for the CDR3: TGTGCCAGCAATCGGGAAAGGGAGACTGAAGCTTTCTTT. Translating gives CASNRERETEAFF.

The V call is TRBV5-6, the J call TRBJ1-2, with 9 bases that match TRBD1. Germline V gene lookup returns CDR1 SGHDT and CDR2 YYEEEE. Trimming removed 5 bases from V and 8 bases from J; junction bases left unmatched: 4. This CDR3 spans 12 amino acids. The CDR3 nucleotides read TGTGCCAGCAGGCGGACAGGGGACGGCTACACCTTC. Protein: CASRRTGDGYTF.

The chain joins TRBV7-2 to TRBJ1-1; 8 bases are a match to TRBD1. V dropped 3 bases and J dropped 6; count of bases not matched to a gene: 6. CDR3 size: 14 residues. Germline CDR1 SGHTA, CDR2 FQGNSA. CDR3 region: CASSFGQGWAEAFF. CDR3 sequence (DNA): TGTGCCAGCAGCTTCGGACAGGGTTGGGCTGAAGCTTTCTTT.

V is TRBV28 and J is TRBJ1-2; TRBD1 aligns across 7 bases. The CDR3 totals 16 residues. The V gene end was trimmed by 5 bases and the J gene end by 4 bases; junction bases not matched to a gene: 13. Per the germline V gene, CDR1 is MDHEN and CDR2 is SYDVKM. CDR3 sequence reads: CASSPPGTEFTYGYTF. The CDR3 DNA reads TGTGCCAGCAGTCCGCCCGGGACAGAATTTACCTATGGCTACACCTTC.

J is TRBJ1-5 and V is TRBV28, with unresolved D. Trimming took off 2 bases at V and 5 bases at J, with 10 bases between the two ends. Germline V gene lookup returns CDR1 MDHEN and CDR2 SYDVKM. The CDR3 is 14 residues long. The CDR3 is CASSLPLEYQPQHF. The CDR3 DNA reads as TGTGCCAGCAGTTTACCCTTAGAATATCAGCCCCAGCATTTT.

The J gene is TRBJ2-7, the V gene TRBV2; 9 bases are shared with TRBD1. CDR1 is SNHLY, CDR2 FYNNEI, per germline. Trimming removed 8 bases from V and 4 bases from J; junction bases left unmatched: 12. The length of the CDR3 is 15 residues. The CDR3 is CASRNRGTGSYEQYF. The CDR3 region has the DNA TGTGCCAGCCGGAATAGAGGGACAGGGAGTTACGAGCAGTACTTC.

J is TRBJ1-1 and V is TRBV5-1; D remains ambiguous. Deletions cut 5 bases from V and 4 bases from J, with 21 bases between. The CDR3 is made up of 16 amino acids. Per germline, CDR1 SGHRS and CDR2 YFSETQ. CDR3 in amino acids: CASRSAAGEESTEAFF. The CDR3 DNA reads as TGCGCCAGCAGGTCCGCCGCCGGGGAAGAGAGCACTGAAGCTTTCTTT. Together with reference TRBV5-1 and TRBJ1-1, the CDR3 gives the full variable domain: KAGVTQTPRYLIKTRGQQVTLSCSPISGHRSVSWYQQTPGQGLQFLFEYFSETQRNKGNFPGRFSGRQFSNSRSEMNVSTLELGDSALYLCASRSAAGEESTEAFFGQGTRLTVV.

This clone was recorded only once. In DNA form, the CDR3 reads TGTGCCAGCAGCTTGTTTGGGAATGAGCAGTTCTTC. It yields the protein CASSLFGNEQFF. The chain has TRBV5-5 and TRBJ2-1; D is ambiguous. The CDR3 extends over 12 amino acids. The V end was cut by 1 base, the J end by 7 bases, with 6 bases between. Germline CDR1 reads SGHKS; CDR2 reads YYEKEE (reference sequence).

The CDR3 sequence: CASSQAGLINEQFF. The CDR3 nucleotides read TGCGCCAGCAGCCAAGCTGGCCTCATCAATGAGCAGTTCTTC. The gene calls are TRBV4-3 and TRBJ2-1; D unresolved. Germline values: CDR1 LGHNA, CDR2 YSLEER. V shed 1 base and J shed 6 bases, with 10 bases lying between them. The CDR3 totals 14 residues.

This clone was found a few times. The CDR3 DNA is TGTGCCAGCAGTCCCGACAGGGGAGCTAATGAAAAACTGTTTTTT. Protein sequence: CASSPDRGANEKLFF. The chain employs TRBV6-5 and TRBJ1-4, with 8 bases identical to TRBD1. J lost 3 bases, V lost 5 bases, and 5 bases had no gene match. CDR1 is MNHEY and CDR2 is SVGAGI in the germline V gene. The CDR3 extends over 15 amino acids.

This clone occurred many times. The chain links TRBV19 to TRBJ1-5, with D tentatively TRBD1 (6 bases). Per germline, CDR1 LNHDA and CDR2 SQIVND (reference sequence). V dropped 8 bases and J dropped 5 bases, with 13 bases sitting between them. The CDR3 runs to 13 residues. CDR3 bases: TGTGCCAGTGCTTGGACAGATTATCAGCCCCAGCATTTT. As protein: CASAWTDYQPQHF.

The gene calls are TRBV7-3 and TRBJ2-5, with TRBD2 matching over 7 bases. Germline values: CDR1 SGHTA, CDR2 FQGTGA. Trimming cost V 6 bases and J 2 bases; bases outside gene matches: 9. The CDR3 length is 15 residues. CDR3 in amino acids: CASSPTGTTQETQYF. In DNA, the CDR3 is TGTGCCAGCAGTCCGACCGGGACTACGCAAGAGACCCAGTACTTC. The whole variable domain, remainder taken from reference TRBV7-3 and TRBJ2-5, is GAGVSQTPSNKVTEKGKYVELRCDPISGHTALYWYRQSLGQGPEFLIYFQGTGAADDSGLPNDRFFAVRPEGSVSTLKIQRTERGDSAVYLCASSPTGTTQETQYFGPGTRLLVL.

The CDR3 DNA reads TGTGCCAGCACCCGAGGGGGAGGGAATGAGCAGTTCTTC. Its translation: CASTRGGGNEQFF. The chain employs TRBV6-5 and TRBJ2-1; the D gene is possibly TRBD2 (7 bases). Germline V lookup: CDR1 MNHEY, CDR2 SVGAGI. Trimming pared 7 bases from V and 7 bases from J, leaving 14 bases between. The CDR3 covers 13 residues.

CDR3: CAWSRDSNNQPQHF. The CDR3, as DNA: TGTGCCTGGAGTCGGGACAGCAATAATCAGCCCCAGCATTTT. The genes are TRBV30 and TRBJ1-5; 7 bases agree with TRBD1. From germline, CDR1 is GTSNPN and CDR2 SVGIG (reference sequence). V was pared by 2 bases and J by 4 bases, with 5 bases of the junction left unmatched. This CDR3 spans 14 amino acids.

This clone appeared once. The chain carries TRBV5-4 and TRBJ2-5; 7 nucleotides line up with TRBD1. There are 16 residues in the CDR3. Germline CDR1 reads SGHNT; CDR2 reads YYREEE (reference sequence). V was clipped by 0 bases and J by 1 base; unmatched bases: 6. The chain's CDR3 is CASSLGRQGSQETQYF. DNA of the CDR3: TGTGCCAGCAGCTTGGGTCGACAGGGTTCCCAAGAGACCCAGTACTTC.

The V call is TRBV11-2, the J call TRBJ2-2, with D possibly being TRBD2 (6 bases). The V end lost 8 bases, the J end lost 2 bases, and 12 bases lay between the germline ends. CDR3 size: 14 residues. Germline lookup yields CDR1 SGHAT and CDR2 FQNNGV. CDR3 DNA: TGTGCCAGCGCGGGGCAGATAAACACCGGGGAGCTGTTTTTT. Protein product: CASAGQINTGELFF.

The chain has TRBV19 and TRBJ1-5; D unclear. Germline V gene sequence: CDR1 LNHDA, CDR2 SQIVND (reference sequence). Trimming removed 9 bases at V and 1 base at J, with 10 bases between. The CDR3 runs 13 residues. The CDR3 loop is CASRWESNQPQHF. The CDR3 DNA sequence: TGTGCCAGCCGGTGGGAGAGCAATCAGCCCCAGCATTTT.

With regard to this clone: A read error likely explains this, since a far larger clone differs by one base. The same CDR3 also results from other DNA sequences found in this sample. The V call is TRBV7-2, the J call TRBJ2-7, with 9 bases fitting TRBD1. CDR3 length equals 14 residues. V shed 5 bases, J shed 2 bases, and the junction held 4 bases outside the gene matches. Germline V gene sequence: CDR1 SGHTA, CDR2 FQGNSA. CDR3 amino acids: CASSPGTGTYEQYF. The CDR3, as DNA: TGTGCCAGCAGCCCCGGGACAGGGACCTACGAGCAGTACTTC.

The chain employs TRBV18 and TRBJ2-7, with D perhaps TRBD1 or TRBD2 (5 bases each). This CDR3 is built from 14 residues. Per the germline V gene, CDR1 is KGHSH and CDR2 is LQKENI. Deletions cut 3 bases from V and 5 bases from J, with 14 bases between. Here the CDR3 DNA reads TGTGCCAGCTCACCCAACCGGGACCGCCACGAGCAGTACTTC. Translation gives CASSPNRDRHEQYF. Full variable domain (outside the CDR3, taken from reference TRBV18 and TRBJ2-7): NAGVMQNPRHLVRRRGQEARLRCSPMKGHSHVYWYRQLPEEGLKFMVYLQKENIIDESGMPKERFSAEFPKEGPSILRIQQVVRGDSAAYFCASSPNRDRHEQYFGPGTRLTVT.

The rearrangement joins TRBV7-8 to TRBJ1-1, with TRBD1 as a possible D gene (6 bases). The germline gives CDR1 SGHVS, CDR2 FQNEAQ. The CDR3 has 13 amino acids. The ends were cut back, 1 base at V and 4 bases at J, with 7 bases in the middle. Written as DNA, the CDR3 is TGTGCCAGCAGCTTAGTGGGGGCCACTGAAGCTTTCTTT. Translating it yields CASSLVGATEAFF.